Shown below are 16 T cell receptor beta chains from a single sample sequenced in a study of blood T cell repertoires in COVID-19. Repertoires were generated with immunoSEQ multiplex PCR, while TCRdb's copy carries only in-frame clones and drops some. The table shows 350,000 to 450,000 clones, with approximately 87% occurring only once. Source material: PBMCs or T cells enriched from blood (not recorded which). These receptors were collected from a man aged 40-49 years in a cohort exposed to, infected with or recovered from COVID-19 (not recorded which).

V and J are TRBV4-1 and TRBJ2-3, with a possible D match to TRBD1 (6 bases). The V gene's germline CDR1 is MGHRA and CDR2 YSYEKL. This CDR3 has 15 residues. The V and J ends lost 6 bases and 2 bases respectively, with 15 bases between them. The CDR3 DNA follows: TGCGCCAGCAGGGGCACGCGGACAGACACAGATACGCAGTATTTT. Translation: CASRGTRTDTDTQYF.

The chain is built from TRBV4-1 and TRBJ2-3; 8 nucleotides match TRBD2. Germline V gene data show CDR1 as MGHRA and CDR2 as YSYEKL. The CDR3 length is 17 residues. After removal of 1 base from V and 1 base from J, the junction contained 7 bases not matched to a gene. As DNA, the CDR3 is TGCGCCAGCAGCCAAGCCCCCAGCGGGAGAGGCACAGATACGCAGTATTTT. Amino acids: CASSQAPSGRGTDTQYF.

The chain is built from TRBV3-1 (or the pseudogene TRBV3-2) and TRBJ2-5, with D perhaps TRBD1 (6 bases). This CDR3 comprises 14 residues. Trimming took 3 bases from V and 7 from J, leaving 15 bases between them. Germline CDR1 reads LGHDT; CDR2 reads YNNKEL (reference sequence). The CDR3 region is CASSHRTAGGTQYF. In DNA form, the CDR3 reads TGTGCCAGCAGCCACCGGACAGCCGGCGGGACCCAGTACTTC.

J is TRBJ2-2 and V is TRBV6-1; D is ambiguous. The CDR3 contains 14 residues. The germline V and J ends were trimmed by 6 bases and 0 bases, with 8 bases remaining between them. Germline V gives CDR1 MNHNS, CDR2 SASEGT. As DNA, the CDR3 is TGTGCCAGCAGACTCCATACGAACACCGGGGAGCTGTTTTTT. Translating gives CASRLHTNTGELFF.

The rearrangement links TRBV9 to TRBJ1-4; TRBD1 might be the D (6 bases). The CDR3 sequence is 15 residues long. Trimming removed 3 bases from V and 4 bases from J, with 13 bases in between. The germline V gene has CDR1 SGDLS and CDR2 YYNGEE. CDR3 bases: TGTGCCAGCAGCGCCTCAACAGGGCTTAATGAAAAACTGTTTTTT. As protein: CASSASTGLNEKLFF.

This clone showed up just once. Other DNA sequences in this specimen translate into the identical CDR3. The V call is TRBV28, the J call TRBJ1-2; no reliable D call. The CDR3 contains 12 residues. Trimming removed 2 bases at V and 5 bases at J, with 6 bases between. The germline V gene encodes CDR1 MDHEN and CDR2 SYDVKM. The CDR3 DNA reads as TGTGCCAGCAGTTTAAGAGGGTATGGCTACACCTTC. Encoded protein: CASSLRGYGYTF.

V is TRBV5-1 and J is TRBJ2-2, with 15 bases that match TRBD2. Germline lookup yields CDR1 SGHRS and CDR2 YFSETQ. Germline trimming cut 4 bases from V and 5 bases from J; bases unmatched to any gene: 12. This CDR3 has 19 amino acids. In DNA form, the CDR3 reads TGCGCCAGCAGCGAAAGGACTAGCGGGAGGGTATTAGGTACCGGGGAGCTGTTTTTT. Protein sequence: CASSERTSGRVLGTGELFF.

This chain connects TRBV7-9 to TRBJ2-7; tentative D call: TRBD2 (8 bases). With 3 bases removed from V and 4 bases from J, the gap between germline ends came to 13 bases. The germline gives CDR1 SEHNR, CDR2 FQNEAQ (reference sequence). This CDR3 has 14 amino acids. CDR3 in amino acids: CASSFLAGQYEQYF. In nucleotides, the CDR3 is TGTGCCAGCAGCTTTTTAGCGGGACAGTACGAGCAGTACTTC.

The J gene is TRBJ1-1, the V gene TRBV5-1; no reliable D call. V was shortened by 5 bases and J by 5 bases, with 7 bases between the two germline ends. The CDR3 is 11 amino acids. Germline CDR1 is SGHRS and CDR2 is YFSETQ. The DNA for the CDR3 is TGCGCCAGCAGTAGGGAGACTGAAGCTTTCTTT. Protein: CASSRETEAFF.

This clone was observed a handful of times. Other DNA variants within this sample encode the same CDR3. The CDR3 sequence: CATRGSSYEQYF. CDR3 bases: TGTGCCACCAGGGGGAGTTCCTACGAGCAGTACTTC. The chain joins TRBV10-3 to TRBJ2-7, with 7 bases that match TRBD1. The V segment lost 10 bases and the J segment 1 base; nucleotides outside the gene matches: 4. This CDR3 contains 12 residues. Germline V CDR1 and CDR2: ENHRY, SYGVKD.

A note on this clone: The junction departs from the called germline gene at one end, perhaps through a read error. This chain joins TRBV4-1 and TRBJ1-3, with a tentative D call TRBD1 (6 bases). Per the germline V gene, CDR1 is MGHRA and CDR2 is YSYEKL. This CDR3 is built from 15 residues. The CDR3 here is CASSQANDYRDPCPF. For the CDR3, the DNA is TGCGCCAGCAGCCAAGCCAACGACTACAGGGACCCCTGCCCATTT.

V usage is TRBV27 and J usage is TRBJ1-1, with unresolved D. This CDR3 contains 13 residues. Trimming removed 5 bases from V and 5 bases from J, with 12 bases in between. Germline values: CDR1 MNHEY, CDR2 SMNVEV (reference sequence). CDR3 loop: CASSRPGGTEAFF. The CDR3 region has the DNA TGTGCCAGCAGTCGTCCCGGCGGGACTGAAGCTTTCTTT.

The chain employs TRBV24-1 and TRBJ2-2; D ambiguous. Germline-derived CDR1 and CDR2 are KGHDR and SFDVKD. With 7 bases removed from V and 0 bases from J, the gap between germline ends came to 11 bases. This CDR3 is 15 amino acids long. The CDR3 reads CATSLSTANTGELFF. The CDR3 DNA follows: TGTGCCACCAGCTTGAGCACCGCGAACACCGGGGAGCTGTTTTTT.

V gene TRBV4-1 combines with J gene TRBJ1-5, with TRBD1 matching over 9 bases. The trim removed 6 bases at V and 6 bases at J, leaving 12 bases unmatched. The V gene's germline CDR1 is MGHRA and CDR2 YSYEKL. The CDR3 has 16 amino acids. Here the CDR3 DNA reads TGCGCCAGCAGGAGGTGGACAGGGGATTTGGGTCAGCCCCAGCATTTT. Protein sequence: CASRRWTGDLGQPQHF.

The CDR3 nucleotides read TGCGCCAGCAGCCAAGACATCGGCGCGGGAGGGACCCAGTACTTC. This codes for CASSQDIGAGGTQYF. This sequence joins TRBV4-1 and TRBJ2-5; 8 bases line up with TRBD2. Germline-derived CDR1 and CDR2 are MGHRA and YSYEKL. The length of the CDR3 is 15 residues. V was clipped by 0 bases and J by 7 bases; unmatched bases: 7.

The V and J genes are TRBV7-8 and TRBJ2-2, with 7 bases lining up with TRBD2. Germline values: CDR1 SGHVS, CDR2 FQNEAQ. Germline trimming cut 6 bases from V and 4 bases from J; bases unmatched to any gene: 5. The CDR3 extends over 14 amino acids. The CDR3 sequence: CASRLGGGTGELFF. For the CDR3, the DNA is TGTGCCAGCAGGCTTGGGGGGGGCACCGGGGAGCTGTTTTTT. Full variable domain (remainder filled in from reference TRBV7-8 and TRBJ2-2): GAGVSQSPRYKVAKRGQDVALRCDPISGHVSLFWYQQALGQGPEFLTYFQNEAQLDKSGLPSDRFFAERPEGSVSTLKIQRTQQEDSAVYLCASRLGGGTGELFFGEGSRLTVL.